This T cell receptor beta chain was captured by sequencing in a study of blood T cell repertoires in COVID-19. Background on the study: Sites in the United States, Italy and Spain provided acute and convalescent COVID-19 samples. Sample material is recorded as cDNA or gDNA derived from T cells, B-cell-depleted T cells, or PBMCs.

This CDR3 is 13 amino acids long. CDR1 and CDR2 from the germline V gene are MNHEY and SVGAGI. Between the trimmed V and J ends, which lost 7 bases and 1 base, there was a span of 10 bases. As originally analysed: For nucleated cells, counts were estimated from reference gene primer amplification. Here immunoSEQ multiplex PCR was the method, and the copy in TCRdb shows in-frame clones only, minus some. The DNA was the basis for D and trimming; V, J and clone size are from that table. Here the sample spans 360,000 or so clones, around 87% being singletons. J is TRBJ1-1 and V is TRBV6-5; unclear D gene. Sequenced material: peripheral blood. The clonotype originates from a man between 18 and 29 years old with active or convalescent COVID-19. CDR3 in amino acids: CASNTGSNTEAFF. CDR3 coding DNA: TGTGCCAGCAACACGGGATCGAACACTGAAGCTTTCTTT.